Each of the 27 T cell receptor beta chains below was sequenced from the same sample in a study of T cell repertoires in cytomegalovirus infection. Their target antigens are unknown. TCRdb recomputed calls from the reads with MiXCR, one row per CDR3 protein. The repertoire consists of about 68,000 distinct CDR3 sequences, with 20% to 25% occurring once and the leading ten covering 79%. Material: PBMCs, sequenced either directly or after in vitro stimulation (not recorded which). These receptors came from a human donor in good health (CMV status not recorded). Some clones in this sample may be carry-over from other donors' samples.

The table lists this clonotype with a few counts. The gene calls are TRBV12-3 or TRBV12-4 and TRBJ2-1, with no clear D. The CDR3 is 15 residues long. Trimming removed 4 bases at V and 5 bases at J, with 15 bases between. This CDR3 is CASSYYQSPNNEQFF. The CDR3 DNA is TGTGCCAGCAGTTACTACCAGAGCCCAAACAATGAGCAGTTCTTC.

The chain uses TRBV4-3 and TRBJ2-2; D remains unclear. Germline V gives CDR1 LGHNA, CDR2 YSLEER. The CDR3 is 15 residues long. Deletions cut 1 base from V and 2 bases from J, with 8 bases between. This CDR3 reads CASSQAAGNTGELFF. In DNA, the CDR3 is TGCGCCAGCAGCCAAGCGGCCGGTAACACCGGGGAGCTGTTTTTT.

V is TRBV10-3 and J is TRBJ1-2; possible D gene TRBD1, 6 bases. Germline CDR1 reads ENHRY; CDR2 reads SYGVKD. V lost 3 bases and J 7 bases, leaving 15 bases between the germline ends. CDR3 length: 14 amino acids. CDR3 coding DNA: TGTGCCATCAGTGAAGAGGGGGGGTCGTTTGGCTACACCTTC. Its protein product is CAISEEGGSFGYTF.

Comment on this clonotype: One end of the junction does not line up with germline, which may come from a read error. The chain employs TRBV24-1 and TRBJ2-2; 8 nucleotides agree with TRBD1. The CDR3 is 15 residues long. From germline, CDR1 is KGHDR and CDR2 SFDVKD. The CDR3 sequence is CATSDGGQGPGELFF. DNA for the CDR3: TGTGCCACCAGTGATGGTGGACAGGGCCCCGGTGAGCTGTTTTTT.

This clonotype was detected only a few times. The rearrangement links TRBV7-2 to TRBJ2-1, with D unresolved. Looked up from germline, CDR1 is SGHTA and CDR2 is FQGNSA. V lost 5 bases and J lost 7, with 12 bases in between. CDR3 length: 13 amino acids. The CDR3 region is CASSPTSRNEQFF. In nucleotides, the CDR3 is TGTGCCAGCAGCCCCACCAGTAGGAATGAGCAGTTCTTC. Based on the CDR3 plus reference TRBV7-2 and TRBJ2-1, the full variable domain is GAGVSQSPSNKVTEKGKDVELRCDPISGHTALYWYRQSLGQGLEFLIYFQGNSAPDKSGLPSDRFSAERTGGSVSTLTIQRTQQEDSAVYLCASSPTSRNEQFFGPGTRLTVL.

The chain employs TRBV6-2 or TRBV6-3 and TRBJ2-1; 10 bases align to TRBD1. The CDR3 consists of 14 residues. The germline V gene encodes CDR1 MNHEY and CDR2 SVGEGT. The junction had 4 bases not matched to a gene; V was cut back by 3 bases and J by 8 bases. Here the CDR3 reads CASSYGTGDDEQFF. The CDR3 DNA sequence: TGTGCCAGCAGTTATGGGACAGGGGACGATGAGCAGTTCTTC.

The rearrangement links TRBV6-1 to TRBJ2-3, with 12 bases aligning to TRBD2. The germline gives CDR1 MNHNS, CDR2 SASEGT. V shed 9 bases and J 4 bases; nucleotides not matched to a gene: 8. The CDR3 consists of 15 residues. The CDR3 region has the DNA TGTGCCAGTGGAGCTAGCGGGAGGGGCGCAGATACGCAGTATTTT. Translation gives CASGASGRGADTQYF.

This clonotype was seen a few times. The J gene is TRBJ2-1, the V gene TRBV7-9, with 8 bases that match TRBD2. V dropped 2 bases and J dropped 7; count of bases not matched to a gene: 7. The CDR3 runs to 15 residues. The V gene's germline CDR1 is SEHNR and CDR2 FQNEAQ (reference sequence). The chain's CDR3 is CASSLRSGSRNEQFF. Here the CDR3 DNA reads TGTGCCAGCAGCTTAAGAAGCGGGAGCCGGAATGAGCAGTTCTTC.

This chain links TRBV28 with TRBJ1-4; 7 positions agree with TRBD1. The V segment lost 6 bases and the J segment 14 bases; nucleotides outside the gene matches: 6. Germline V gene lookup returns CDR1 MDHEN and CDR2 SYDVKM. The CDR3 has 11 residues. CDR3 protein: CASSRDRDLFF. The CDR3 DNA is TGTGCCAGCAGCCGCGACAGGGATCTGTTTTTT.

The chain joins TRBV4-1 to TRBJ1-2, with D perhaps TRBD1 (6 bases). V gave up 2 bases and J gave up 3 bases, with 10 bases separating them. CDR3 length: 14 amino acids. CDR1 is MGHRA, CDR2 YSYEKL, per germline. This chain's CDR3 is CASSQLGQYYGYTF. DNA for the CDR3: TGCGCCAGCAGCCAACTAGGACAGTACTATGGCTACACCTTC.

This rearrangement joins TRBV10-3 to TRBJ2-3; no firm D call. The germline CDR1 and CDR2 sequences are ENHRY and SYGVKD. V gave up 7 bases and J gave up 0 bases, with 8 bases separating them. The CDR3 is 13 residues long. The chain's CDR3 is CAIMDSSTDTQYF. Written as DNA, the CDR3 is TGTGCCATCATGGATTCGAGCACAGATACGCAGTATTTT.

This clonotype was observed a handful of times. V usage is TRBV28 and J usage is TRBJ2-3, with D perhaps TRBD1 or TRBD2 (5 bases each). Germline V CDR1 and CDR2: MDHEN, SYDVKM. V was clipped by 3 bases and J by 3 bases, with 13 bases between them. The CDR3 runs 15 residues. CDR3 nucleotide sequence: TGTGCCAGCAGTTTCGGGGCGGACTCAACAGATACGCAGTATTTT. Protein sequence: CASSFGADSTDTQYF.

This clonotype was seen repeatedly, ten times or more. The rearrangement uses TRBV7-2 and TRBJ2-7, with D uncertain. Germline V CDR1 and CDR2: SGHTA, FQGNSA. The V and J ends lost 5 bases and 2 bases respectively, with 13 bases between them. CDR3 length: 14 amino acids. DNA of the CDR3: TGTGCCAGCAGCCCGCTGAGCCTACCCTACGAGCAGTACTTC. Translation: CASSPLSLPYEQYF.

The chain has TRBV7-2 and TRBJ1-2; 8 nucleotides agree with TRBD1. This CDR3 is 15 amino acids long. Trimming at V came to 1 base and at J to 7 bases, leaving 8 bases not matched to a gene. Germline V gene data show CDR1 as SGHTA and CDR2 as FQGNSA. CDR3 protein: CASSLDNRGTSGYTF. The CDR3 DNA follows: TGTGCCAGCAGCTTAGATAACAGGGGGACATCTGGCTACACCTTC.

The chain employs TRBV28 and TRBJ2-3; the D gene is possibly TRBD1 (6 bases). Germline CDR1 and CDR2: MDHEN and SYDVKM. The CDR3 spans 16 residues. Trimming cost V 7 bases and J 5 bases, with 22 bases left between them. The CDR3 is CASTSQSGGARDTQYF. CDR3 nucleotide sequence: TGTGCCAGCACCTCACAGAGTGGGGGCGCGAGAGATACGCAGTATTTT.

This clonotype showed up many times. CDR3 amino acids: CASSLTGLPNNEQFF. CDR3 in DNA: TGTGCCAGCAGCTTGACCGGACTACCTAACAATGAGCAGTTCTTC. J is TRBJ2-1 and V is TRBV7-2; tentatively, D is TRBD2 (6 bases). CDR1 SGHTA and CDR2 FQGNSA come from the germline V gene. V was clipped by 3 bases and J by 5 bases, with 14 bases between them. The CDR3 has 15 residues.

The rearrangement links TRBV6-6 to TRBJ2-1, with a possible D match to TRBD1 (6 bases). Trimming pared 10 bases from V and 7 bases from J, leaving 11 bases between. CDR3 size: 11 residues. Germline values: CDR1 MNHNY, CDR2 SVGAGI (reference sequence). The DNA of the CDR3 is TGTGCCACCCGGACAGTAAATGAGCAGTTCTTC. It yields the protein CATRTVNEQFF.

This chain uses TRBV5-4 with TRBJ2-3; D remains unclear. CDR3 length: 15 amino acids. In germline, CDR1 is SGHNT, CDR2 YYREEE (reference sequence). V dropped 0 bases and J dropped 2 bases, with 10 bases sitting between them. DNA for the CDR3: TGTGCCAGCAGCTTGGATTCATTTGCCACAGATACGCAGTATTTT. Translating it yields CASSLDSFATDTQYF.

This CDR3 is CASSPIAGGGSTDTQYF. The DNA for the CDR3 is TGTGCCAGTAGTCCTATAGCGGGAGGGGGATCGACAGATACGCAGTATTTT. This sequence joins TRBV19 and TRBJ2-3; TRBD2 agrees at 11 bases. Germline CDR1 reads LNHDA; CDR2 reads SQIVND (reference sequence). This CDR3 contains 17 residues. Trimming removed 5 bases from V and 3 bases from J; junction bases left unmatched: 10.

The chain employs TRBV6-6 and TRBJ2-7, with unresolved D. The CDR3 covers 16 residues. From germline, CDR1 is MNHNY and CDR2 SVGAGI (reference sequence). The V end was cut by 0 bases, the J end by 0 bases, with 12 bases between. CDR3 in amino acids: CASSYSSQVLSYEQYF. DNA of the CDR3: TGTGCCAGCAGTTACTCGAGCCAGGTGCTCTCCTACGAGCAGTACTTC.

At least ten counts were recorded for this clonotype. The chain recombines TRBV12-3 or TRBV12-4 with TRBJ1-3, with D uncertain. This CDR3 is built from 13 residues. Deletions cut 5 bases from V and 3 bases from J, with 8 bases between. In nucleotides, the CDR3 is TGTGCCAGCAGTCCTACACATGGAAACACCATATATTTT. This gives the protein CASSPTHGNTIYF.

This clonotype was observed at least ten times. This chain's CDR3 is CASSLTPSGSLSGANVLTF. CDR3 sequence (DNA): TGTGCCAGCAGCTTAACTCCTAGCGGGAGTTTGTCTGGGGCCAACGTCCTGACTTTC. The genes are TRBV7-6 and TRBJ2-6; 10 bases agree with TRBD2. With 2 bases clipped from V and 1 base from J, the junction kept 8 bases outside the gene matches. From germline, CDR1 is SGHVS and CDR2 FNYEAQ. This CDR3 has 19 amino acids.

The rearrangement joins TRBV6-5 to TRBJ2-2; no clear D gene. The CDR3 has 14 amino acids. Germline V CDR1 and CDR2: MNHEY, SVGAGI. Trimming removed 0 bases from V and 6 bases from J, with 8 bases in between. CDR3 DNA sequence: TGTGCCAGCAGTTACTCGACCGGCCCCGGGGAGCTGTTTTTT. It encodes CASSYSTGPGELFF.

The genes are TRBV29-1 and TRBJ1-3, with D maybe TRBD1 (5 bases). The CDR3 is 13 residues long. From germline, CDR1 is SQVTM and CDR2 ANQGSEA. The germline V and J ends were trimmed by 5 bases and 7 bases, with 15 bases remaining between them. In nucleotides, the CDR3 is TGCAGCGTTAAACCCGGTGGGGGGAACACCATATATTTT. Translating gives CSVKPGGGNTIYF.

The V and J genes are TRBV28 and TRBJ1-2, with D maybe TRBD1 (5 bases). Germline lookup yields CDR1 MDHEN and CDR2 SYDVKM. The CDR3 consists of 14 residues. Trimming cost V 3 bases and J 8 bases, with 16 bases left between them. The CDR3 DNA reads as TGTGCCAGCAGTTTGGTACAGGCGGATCGCGGCTACACCTTC. Its translation is CASSLVQADRGYTF.

This clonotype was recorded at least ten times. The chain has TRBV19 and TRBJ1-1; 8 nucleotides agree with TRBD1. The CDR3 length is 14 residues. CDR1 is LNHDA, CDR2 SQIVND, per germline (reference sequence). The ends lost 5 bases at V and 1 base at J; junction bases unmatched: 3. The CDR3 reads CASSPGGTNTEAFF. The CDR3 coding sequence is TGTGCCAGTAGTCCAGGGGGCACGAACACTGAAGCTTTCTTT.

This clonotype showed up just a few times. This sequence joins TRBV29-1 and TRBJ1-1; D not resolved. This CDR3 is 14 amino acids long. V lost 7 bases and J lost 0, with 15 bases in between. Germline lookup yields CDR1 SQVTM and CDR2 ANQGSEA. The CDR3, as DNA: TGCAGCGCCCGAGCGAGGACTGTGAACACTGAAGCTTTCTTT. Translating gives CSARARTVNTEAFF.